Below are 26 T cell receptor beta chains sequenced from a single sample in a study of blood T cell repertoires in COVID-19. The data were produced by immunoSEQ multiplex PCR, yet TCRdb's version contains in-frame clones alone and is incomplete. The repertoire has 85,000 to 130,000 clones, roughly four fifths of them found once; the top ten carry about 5%. Sequencing was performed on peripheral blood. The source is a man aged 60 to 69 with acute or convalescent COVID-19.

This chain connects TRBV11-2 to TRBJ1-2; 9 bases agree with TRBD1. Germline V gene data show CDR1 as SGHAT and CDR2 as FQNNGV. V dropped 3 bases and J dropped 7; count of bases not matched to a gene: 3. The CDR3 has 13 residues. In DNA form, the CDR3 reads TGTGCCAGCAGCTTGGGGACAGGGAGTGGCTACACCTTC. Translation gives CASSLGTGSGYTF.

The CDR3 bases are TGTGCCAGCAGCCCGGCGGGCCCCACCATATATTTT. Encoded protein: CASSPAGPTIYF. V and J are TRBV6-2 or TRBV6-3 and TRBJ1-3; D gene unclear. V dropped 6 bases and J dropped 9 bases, with 12 bases sitting between them. Germline CDR1 and CDR2: MNHEY and SVGEGT. The CDR3 runs 12 residues.

The DNA for the CDR3 is TGCGCCAGCAGCTTGAGGCCGTCCGGAGAGGGGGCTGTCACTGAAGCTTTCTTT. Protein product: CASSLRPSGEGAVTEAFF. The chain links TRBV5-1 to TRBJ1-1; 7 bases line up with TRBD1. Germline loops: CDR1 SGHRS, CDR2 YFSETQ. V shed 1 base, J shed 4 bases, and the junction held 16 bases outside the gene matches. This CDR3 has 18 amino acids.

V is TRBV7-9 and J is TRBJ2-4; tentatively, D is TRBD1 (5 bases). The CDR3 is made up of 14 amino acids. Germline loops: CDR1 SEHNR, CDR2 FQNEAQ (reference sequence). The V gene lost 0 bases and the J gene lost 7 bases, with 10 bases spanning the gap. The CDR3 DNA reads as TGTGCCAGCAGCTTAGCCCCAGGGATTAACATTCAGTACTTC. Translating it yields CASSLAPGINIQYF.

V gene TRBV7-2 combines with J gene TRBJ1-5; TRBD1 matches at 7 bases. V was pared by 3 bases and J by 5 bases, with 7 bases of the junction left unmatched. The CDR3 is made up of 15 amino acids. CDR1 is SGHTA, CDR2 FQGNSA, per germline. The CDR3 coding sequence is TGTGCCAGCAGCTTGTGGACAGGCACTCATCAGCCCCAGCATTTT. Its translation is CASSLWTGTHQPQHF.

The chain joins TRBV10-3 to TRBJ2-7; D may be TRBD1 (5 bases). Germline V lookup: CDR1 ENHRY, CDR2 SYGVKD. The germline V and J ends were trimmed by 4 bases and 1 base, with 5 bases remaining between them. The length of the CDR3 is 12 residues. The CDR3 DNA sequence: TGTGCCATCAGTGGACAGTCCTACGAGCAGTACTTC. Translating it yields CAISGQSYEQYF.

This chain links TRBV6-2 or TRBV6-3 with TRBJ2-5; 7 nucleotides align to TRBD2. V was clipped by 1 base and J by 5 bases; unmatched bases: 4. The CDR3 extends over 14 amino acids. Germline V lookup: CDR1 MNHEY, CDR2 SVGEGT. The CDR3 DNA reads TGTGCCAGCAGTTACTTAGGACTAGGGGAGACCCAGTACTTC. Protein: CASSYLGLGETQYF.

This sequence joins TRBV19 and TRBJ2-5, with TRBD1 matching 8 bases. This CDR3 contains 15 residues. Losses at the gene ends were 8 bases for V and 1 base for J; bases not matched to a gene: 9. Germline loops: CDR1 LNHDA, CDR2 SQIVND (reference sequence). The CDR3 loop is CASCRGPSTQETQYF. The CDR3, as DNA: TGTGCCAGTTGCAGGGGGCCTTCTACCCAAGAGACCCAGTACTTC. Full variable domain (remainder filled in from reference TRBV19 and TRBJ2-5): DGGITQSPKYLFRKEGQNVTLSCEQNLNHDAMYWYRQDPGQGLRLIYYSQIVNDFQKGDIAEGYSVSREKKESFPLTVTSAQKNPTAFYLCASCRGPSTQETQYFGPGTRLLVL.

Only a few counts were recorded for this clone. This rearrangement joins TRBV2 to TRBJ1-2, with D possibly matching TRBD1 (5 bases). Germline-derived CDR1 and CDR2 are SNHLY and FYNNEI. CDR3 length: 14 amino acids. Trimming removed 8 bases from V and 8 bases from J, with 21 bases in between. CDR3 sequence reads: CASALGGRVLGYTF. In nucleotides, the CDR3 is TGTGCCAGCGCCCTGGGGGGACGGGTGCTGGGCTACACCTTC.

This chain connects TRBV4-2 to TRBJ2-7, with 8 nucleotides matching TRBD1. This CDR3 has 14 residues. Germline values: CDR1 LGHNA, CDR2 YNFKEQ. V trimming: 1 base; J trimming: 3 bases; junction bases outside the gene matches: 2. The CDR3 region has the DNA TGTGCCAGCAGCCAAGGGACAGGGAACTACGAGCAGTACTTC. It specifies CASSQGTGNYEQYF.

The chain has TRBV6-2 or TRBV6-3 and TRBJ1-2; 7 nucleotides agree with TRBD1. V lost 4 bases, J lost 5 bases, and 1 base stayed unmatched. The V gene's germline CDR1 is MNHEY and CDR2 SVGEGT. There are 12 residues in the CDR3. The DNA for the CDR3 is TGTGCCAGCAGTTGGGACAGTTATGGCTACACCTTC. Protein product: CASSWDSYGYTF.

This clone occurred once. CDR3 sequence reads: CASTRLAGGRYEQFF. Written as DNA, the CDR3 is TGTGCCAGCACCCGACTAGCGGGGGGGCGGTATGAGCAGTTCTTC. V usage is TRBV7-2 and J usage is TRBJ2-1; 14 nucleotides agree with TRBD2. Trimming cost V 7 bases and J 8 bases; bases outside gene matches: 7. CDR1 SGHTA and CDR2 FQGNSA come from the germline V gene. The CDR3 spans 15 residues.

This chain links TRBV7-2 with TRBJ1-1, with D perhaps matching TRBD1 (5 bases). Germline lookup yields CDR1 SGHTA and CDR2 FQGNSA. The CDR3 extends over 14 amino acids. The V end was cut by 4 bases, the J end by 1 base, with 10 bases between. CDR3 residues: CASSSRTSNTEAFF. CDR3 nucleotides: TGTGCCAGCAGCTCACGGACATCGAACACTGAAGCTTTCTTT. Filled out from reference TRBV7-2 and TRBJ1-1, the complete variable domain reads GAGVSQSPSNKVTEKGKDVELRCDPISGHTALYWYRQSLGQGLEFLIYFQGNSAPDKSGLPSDRFSAERTGGSVSTLTIQRTQQEDSAVYLCASSSRTSNTEAFFGQGTRLTVV.

The chain has TRBV11-2 and TRBJ1-2; 8 bases map to TRBD1. Germline V gives CDR1 SGHAT, CDR2 FQNNGV. V lost 4 bases and J lost 7; bases outside the gene matches: 8. This CDR3 spans 14 amino acids. The CDR3 coding sequence is TGTGCCAGCAGCTCCCGGTCAGGGGGCTCTGGCTACACCTTC. Translated: CASSSRSGGSGYTF.

The chain has TRBV7-2 and TRBJ2-3; possible D gene TRBD2, 6 bases. The germline V gene has CDR1 SGHTA and CDR2 FQGNSA. Trimming stripped 1 base from V and 0 bases from J, with 11 bases between. The CDR3 runs to 16 residues. CDR3 amino acids: CASSLDSGYSTDTQYF. CDR3 DNA sequence: TGTGCCAGCAGCTTAGATAGCGGATATAGCACAGATACGCAGTATTTT.

The chain is built from TRBV4-3 and TRBJ2-6; weak D call: TRBD1 (5 bases). V shed 0 bases and J shed 3 bases, with 18 bases lying between them. The CDR3 is made up of 19 amino acids. Germline CDR1 reads LGHNA; CDR2 reads YSLEER. The CDR3 coding sequence is TGCGCCAGCAGCCAAGAGGGGCCAACGTGGTCGAGTGGGGCCAACGTCCTGACTTTC. This sequence encodes CASSQEGPTWSSGANVLTF.

This sequence joins TRBV2 and TRBJ2-7, with 8 bases identical to TRBD1. The CDR3 loop spans 14 amino acids. The junction had 6 bases not matched to a gene; V was cut back by 6 bases and J by 2 bases. Germline CDR1 is SNHLY and CDR2 is FYNNEI. The DNA of the CDR3 is TGTGCCAGCAGCCCGGACAGGGCCACCTACGAGCAGTACTTC. The encoded protein is CASSPDRATYEQYF.

The gene calls are TRBV4-1 and TRBJ2-3; 13 bases are a match to TRBD2. There are 17 residues in the CDR3. V dropped 0 bases and J dropped 5; count of bases not matched to a gene: 5. Germline CDR1 MGHRA, CDR2 YSYEKL. CDR3 DNA sequence: TGCGCCAGCAGCCAAGAGGGACTAGCGGGACAGAGAGATACGCAGTATTTT. Its translation: CASSQEGLAGQRDTQYF.

The chain combines TRBV15 with TRBJ2-1; 8 positions match TRBD1. The CDR3 is made up of 12 amino acids. The germline gives CDR1 LNHNV, CDR2 YYDKDF (reference sequence). V was clipped by 3 bases and J by 13 bases; unmatched bases: 5. CDR3 sequence (DNA): TGTGCCACCAGCAGGCAACAGGGGGGACAGTTCTTC. It yields the protein CATSRQQGGQFF.

V is TRBV27 and J is TRBJ2-7; 7 bases line up with TRBD1. CDR3 length: 16 amino acids. Per germline, CDR1 MNHEY and CDR2 SMNVEV (reference sequence). V lost 0 bases, J lost 1 base, and 6 bases stayed unmatched. DNA of the CDR3: TGTGCCAGCAGTTTATCGTTCGCGACAGGGTCCTACGAGCAGTACTTC. This gives the protein CASSLSFATGSYEQYF.

V is TRBV2 and J is TRBJ1-5, with 7 bases fitting TRBD1. Germline trimming cut 6 bases from V and 3 bases from J; bases unmatched to any gene: 5. The CDR3 extends over 14 amino acids. In germline, CDR1 is SNHLY, CDR2 FYNNEI. CDR3 bases: TGTGCCAGCAGCAGTGACAGGGACAATCAGCCCCAGCATTTT. Amino acids: CASSSDRDNQPQHF.

The J gene is TRBJ2-7, the V gene TRBV20-1; no clear D. This CDR3 contains 10 residues. The germline CDR1 and CDR2 sequences are DFQATT and SNEGSKA (reference sequence). The germline V and J ends were trimmed by 6 bases and 5 bases, with 8 bases remaining between them. As DNA, the CDR3 is TGCAGTGCCCCCCTCGACGAGCAGTACTTC. This codes for CSAPLDEQYF.

The J gene is TRBJ1-4, the V gene TRBV25-1; D is perhaps TRBD1 (5 bases). The V gene lost 3 bases and the J gene lost 8 bases, with 13 bases spanning the gap. In germline, CDR1 is MGHDK, CDR2 SYGVNS. The CDR3 covers 14 residues. The CDR3 here is CASSDRGIYEKLFF. CDR3 nucleotides: TGTGCCAGCAGTGATCGGGGGATATACGAAAAACTGTTTTTT.

CDR3 DNA: TGTGCCAGCAGTTACCAGGGACAGGGAGGAAACACCATATATTTT. Protein: CASSYQGQGGNTIYF. The chain recombines TRBV6-5 with TRBJ1-3; 9 bases are shared with TRBD1. The V gene's germline CDR1 is MNHEY and CDR2 SVGAGI. The CDR3 extends over 15 amino acids. V dropped 2 bases and J dropped 4; count of bases not matched to a gene: 3.

Worth noting for this clone: Additional DNA sequences in this sample encode the identical CDR3. The J gene is TRBJ2-7, the V gene TRBV11-3; D perhaps matches TRBD2 (6 bases). The germline V gene has CDR1 SGHNT and CDR2 YENEEA. The CDR3 spans 13 residues. Trimming cost V 1 base and J 2 bases, with 6 bases left between them. CDR3 in amino acids: CASSLGLAYEQYF. Written as DNA, the CDR3 is TGTGCCAGCAGCTTAGGACTAGCCTACGAGCAGTACTTC.

The chain uses TRBV11-3 and TRBJ1-1; no clear D gene. Germline V gives CDR1 SGHNT, CDR2 YENEEA. Trimming stripped 1 base from V and 0 bases from J, with 6 bases between. This CDR3 region has 14 residues. CDR3: CASSLGVVNTEAFF. CDR3 in DNA: TGTGCCAGCAGCTTAGGCGTTGTGAACACTGAAGCTTTCTTT.